This TCR beta chain is from a study of regulatory T cells in long-lasting Graves disease (dated by TCRdb to the early 2020s). General notes on the study: Antithyroid drugs had been taken for less than 3 months by newly diagnosed Graves' disease patients. A total of approximately 35 samples underwent TCR sequencing: about 13 from persistent and some 20 from newly diagnosed Graves' disease patients. Persistent Graves' disease patients were compared with newly diagnosed Graves' disease patients by peripheral blood TCR sequencing and RNA sequencing. The study took place in China and was registered as a clinical trial. Beyond this particular receptor, the publication reports: Persistent disease showed preferential use of TRBV28, TRBJ1-2 and TRBJ2-5, whereas newly diagnosed disease favored TRBV20-1 and TRBJ2-1. Peripheral blood alone was examined, since thyroid tissue, which constituted the primary lesion, could not be accessed. Persistent Graves' disease patients showed lower TCR Shannon entropy and fewer highly expanded clones than newly diagnosed patients, suggesting clonal expansion. Persistent patients shared more public clonotypes among themselves (around 3,000) than newly diagnosed patients did (approximately 900). As a limitation, the authors acknowledged that the small sample size may reduce accuracy. Sequencing and analysis were restricted to the TCR beta chain.

Library generation was performed with multiplex PCR. Instrument used: Illumina HiSeq 4000. iRepertoire HTBI primers and Arm-PCR amplification of CDR3 regions were used to construct TCR beta libraries. PCR products were gel purified before sequencing. Per the original workflow: Across samples, about 63 TRBV and over 11 TRBJ segments were identified and used for gene usage analysis of CDR3 amino acid clonotypes. Filtered high-quality paired reads were merged into contigs using COPE and FqMerger. BLAST was used to align contigs to IMGT TRBV, TRBD and TRBJ reference genes, and CDR3 was defined according to IMGT. Any clonotype with a frequency above 0.1% was counted as a highly expanded clone. Repertoire diversity was measured by Shannon entropy, and V-J evenness by the Gini coefficient. A clonotype was considered public if more than one individual shared it. TCRdb's own reprocessing of the public reads used fastp at Q25 and MiXCR and kept productive beta chains. Duplicate CDR3 protein sequences are folded into a single record with the most common DNA and genes. None of the V and J calls come from the authors' own analysis; TCRdb made them. Within this sample are 680,000 or so distinct CDR3 sequences, with roughly 15% of them counted one time only. The ten largest account for 18% of the sample.

Read against the paper, the sample's time point label means: newly diagnosed GD, antithyroid drugs for less than 3 months. For both TCR sequencing and RNA sequencing, RNA was extracted from PBMCs using TRIzol. The diagnosis of Graves' disease followed American Thyroid Association guidelines. The patients came from an endocrinology department in Xi'an, China. Each patient gave 7 to 9.5 milliliters of peripheral blood, collected in an EDTA anticoagulant tube. Ficoll Paque Plus density gradient separation was used to isolate PBMCs, and no additional T cell sorting was done. RNA quality was checked with an Agilent 2100 Bioanalyzer and agarose gel, and concentration with a NanoDrop 2000. As regards this clonotype: Its antigen target is currently unknown. Base qualities are missing; no much larger clone stands one base away.

The germline V gene (reference sequence) provides CDR1 LNHDA and CDR2 SQIVND. There are 17 amino acids in the CDR3, from cysteine to phenylalanine inclusive. Solely the CDR3 DNA is kept, with 51 bases framed from the first base. V is trimmed back by 5 bases and J by 3 bases, and the junction contains 10 bases that no gene match accounts for. These data were also filed under a second study, of T cells in Graves' hyperthyroidism and ophthalmopathy. Per that second paper: A patient counted as having stable Graves' hyperthyroidism if no progression to ophthalmopathy occurred over 18 months of follow-up. Hyperthyroidism patients were newly diagnosed, with disease duration under 2 months, and aged 18 to 65 years. Exclusion was applied to patients with uncontrolled infections, other autoimmune diseases, pregnancy or lactation. Clinical symptoms, serum thyroxine and TRAb, thyroid ultrasound, and orbital computed tomography formed the basis for the diagnoses. A first-round RT-PCR of the TCR CDR3 used the HTBI primer set with the Qiagen OneStep RT-PCR kit. Most expanded thyroid clonotypes (frequency above 0.001) were also found in blood, which suggests that blood repertoires may mirror thyroid immune responses. A model built on a 13 V-J signature distinguished ophthalmopathy from stable hyperthyroidism, reaching 85% to 90% sensitivity and about 81% specificity in cross-validation and 80%/75% in testing. During validation, the model predicted progression to ophthalmopathy a median of approximately 7 months ahead of onset, with 60% to 71% sensitivity and 72% to 80% specificity. A discovery cohort of about a hundred patients, about 40 with Graves' ophthalmopathy and about 58 with stable Graves' hyperthyroidism, was used to find distinguishing TCR V-J signatures. Prospective prediction of ophthalmopathy was tested in an independent validation cohort of some 19 hyperthyroidism patients and some 17 patients who later progressed to ophthalmopathy. For training and testing, the 100 or so patients in the discovery cohort were randomly divided in a 7:3 ratio. In addition, the study compared T-cell repertoires in thyroid tissue and in blood from a handful of Graves' hyperthyroidism patients. After sampling, hyperthyroidism patients received methimazole starting at 30 mg daily, and ophthalmopathy patients received high-dose intravenous methylprednisolone. Libraries were constructed in a second round of multiplex PCR, after which size selection and purification were carried out. Libraries were sequenced paired-end with 100 bp reads on an Illumina HiSeq2000. SOAPnuke was used to process the raw data, removing reads that contained adapters or uncalled bases, had a mean Phred below 15, or lacked an exact match to the constant primer or identifier. COPE v1.2.5 was used to merge high-quality paired reads, and clonotypes were defined as unique nucleotide sequences. Clonotypes were aligned to IMGT TRBV, TRBD and TRBJ reference segments using MiTCR v1.1. The analysis included only V-J combinations with a frequency above 0.0001, which together covered approximately 99% of the repertoires. A TCS score was defined as the ratio between F50 (clonal expansion) and ExV (chaos), using BLOSUM62-based TCRdist between CDR3 peptides within each V-J. Welch's t-statistics and random forest reduced fewer than 600 V-J features to fewer than 15, which were used in a naive Bayes classifier (R e1071). Sample size was not statistically predetermined, and blinding of investigators to group allocation was not performed. The paper describes TCR Vbeta CDR3 sequencing of 135 peripheral blood samples, made up of 43 ophthalmopathy patients, 70 to 80 hyperthyroidism patients and roughly 17 progressor patients.

The V and J segments used are TRBV19 and TRBJ1-5; TRBD1 aligns with 10 central bases. Sequencing was performed on peripheral blood mononuclear cells (PBMCs), taken at new diagnosis, from a patient treated with antithyroid drugs. The sequence was collected from a young woman with Graves disease. Donor details come from another sample of the same person, matched by shared clones. CDR3 protein: CASSLALGTGDNQPQHF. The nucleotides read TGTGCCAGTAGTCTTGCCCTCGGGACAGGGGACAATCAGCCCCAGCATTTT.